This TCR beta chain comes out of a study of CD8 T cells in ankylosing spondylitis. Overall study findings and caveats: In ankylosing spondylitis blood, a motif of roughly eight highly homologous TCR beta variants appeared characteristic.

Preparation of TCR beta libraries was done by quantitative 5'-RACE with molecular barcodes. TCRdb reanalysed the 5' RACE reads using MiXCR and keeps one entry per CDR3 protein. The sample includes about 300,000 distinct CDR3 sequences, roughly 20% of them seen just once. Remarks on this clonotype: Antigen specificity is unknown.

Looked up from germline, CDR1 is SGHTA and CDR2 is FQGTGA. V was clipped by 4 bases and J by 3 bases, with 12 bases between them. The CDR3 covers 14 residues. This receptor was obtained from a female donor with ankylosing spondylitis or in good health (not recorded which). V gene TRBV7-3 combines with J gene TRBJ1-1; no definite D call. The specimen was blood, either unsorted or a sorted T cell fraction (not recorded which). The CDR3 sequence: CASSSSSGDTEAFF. DNA of the CDR3: TGTGCCAGCAGCTCTAGTTCTGGCGACACTGAAGCTTTCTTT.